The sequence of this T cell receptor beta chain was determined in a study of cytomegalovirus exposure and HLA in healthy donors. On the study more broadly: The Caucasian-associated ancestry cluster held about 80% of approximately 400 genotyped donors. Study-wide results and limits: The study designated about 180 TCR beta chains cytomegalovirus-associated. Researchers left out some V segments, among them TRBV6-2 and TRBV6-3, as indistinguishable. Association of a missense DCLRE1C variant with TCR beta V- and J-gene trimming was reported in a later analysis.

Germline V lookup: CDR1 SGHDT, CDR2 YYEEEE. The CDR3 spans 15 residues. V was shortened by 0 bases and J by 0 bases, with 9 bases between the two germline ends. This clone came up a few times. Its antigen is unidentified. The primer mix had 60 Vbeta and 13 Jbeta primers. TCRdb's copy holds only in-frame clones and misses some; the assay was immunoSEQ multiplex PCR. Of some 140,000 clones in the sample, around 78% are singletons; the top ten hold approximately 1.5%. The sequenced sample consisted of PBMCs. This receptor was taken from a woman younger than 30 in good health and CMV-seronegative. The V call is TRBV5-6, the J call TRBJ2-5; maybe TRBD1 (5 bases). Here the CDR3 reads CASSLGGGDQETQYF. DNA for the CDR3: TGTGCCAGCAGCTTGGGGGGCGGTGACCAAGAGACCCAGTACTTC. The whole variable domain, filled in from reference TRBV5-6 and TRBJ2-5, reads DAGVTQSPTHLIKTRGQQVTLRCSPKSGHDTVSWYQQALGQGPQFIFQYYEEEERQRGNFPDRFSGHQFPNYSSELNVNALLLGDSALYLCASSLGGGDQETQYFGPGTRLLVL.